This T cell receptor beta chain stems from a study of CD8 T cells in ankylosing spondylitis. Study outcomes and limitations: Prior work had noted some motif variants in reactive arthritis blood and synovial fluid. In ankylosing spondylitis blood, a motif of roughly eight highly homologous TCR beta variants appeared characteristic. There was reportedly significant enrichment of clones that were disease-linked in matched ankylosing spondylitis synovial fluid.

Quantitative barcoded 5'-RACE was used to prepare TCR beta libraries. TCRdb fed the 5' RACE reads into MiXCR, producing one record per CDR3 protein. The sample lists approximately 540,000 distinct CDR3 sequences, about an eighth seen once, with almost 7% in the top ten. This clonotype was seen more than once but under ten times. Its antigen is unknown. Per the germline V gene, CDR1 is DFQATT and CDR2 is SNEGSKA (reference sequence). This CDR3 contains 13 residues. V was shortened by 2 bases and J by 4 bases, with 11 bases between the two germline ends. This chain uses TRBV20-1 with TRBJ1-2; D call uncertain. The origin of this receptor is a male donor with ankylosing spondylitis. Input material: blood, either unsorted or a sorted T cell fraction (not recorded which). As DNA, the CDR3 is TGCAGTGCTAGATTACAGAACCTCTATGGCTACACCTTC. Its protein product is CSARLQNLYGYTF.